These 32 T cell receptor beta chains share one sample of origin, sequenced in a study of lymphopenia after photon versus proton radiotherapy. The method was immunoSEQ multiplex PCR; TCRdb's version includes in-frame clones alone and lacks a portion of them. The sample lists 20,000 to 30,000 clones, 75% to 90% occurring once. The material sequenced was peripheral blood, taken from a patient treated with photon-based radiotherapy. The receptors derive from a man aged 30-40 years with gastric cancer.

The chain employs TRBV2 and TRBJ1-1; D is perhaps TRBD1 (6 bases). This CDR3 is 15 amino acids long. With 9 bases removed from V and 0 bases from J, the gap between germline ends came to 17 bases. The germline V gene has CDR1 SNHLY and CDR2 FYNNEI. CDR3 protein: CASGGGGPLNTEAFF. The DNA for the CDR3 is TGTGCCAGTGGGGGAGGGGGGCCGTTGAACACTGAAGCTTTCTTT.

This clone has a handful of counts. This chain connects TRBV4-2 to TRBJ2-3, with TRBD2 matching 13 bases. Unmatched junction bases numbered 7, after V lost 2 bases and J lost 11 bases. Germline V gene sequence: CDR1 LGHNA, CDR2 YNFKEQ. The CDR3 length is 15 residues. The CDR3 DNA reads as TGTGCCAGCAGCCAAACCACTAGCGGGAGGGAGGGGCAGTATTTT. Translating it yields CASSQTTSGREGQYF.

The J gene is TRBJ1-5, the V gene TRBV10-3; D ambiguous. With 2 bases removed from V and 11 bases from J, the gap between germline ends came to 16 bases. Germline V gene sequence: CDR1 ENHRY, CDR2 SYGVKD. The CDR3 runs 14 residues. In DNA, the CDR3 is TGTGCCATCAGTGAGCTTCGGGAAACCAAATCCCAGCATTTT. Its protein is CAISELRETKSQHF.

This clone was found once. The chain couples TRBV7-2 to TRBJ1-4, with D unclear. Trimming left V 1 base short and J 5 bases short, with 11 bases between. CDR3 length: 15 residues. Per the germline V gene, CDR1 is SGHTA and CDR2 is FQGNSA. Here the CDR3 DNA reads TGTGCCAGCAGCTTAGTCGTCAGTGAGAATGAAAAACTGTTTTTT. It codes for CASSLVVSENEKLFF. The full variable domain, with the rest looked up from reference TRBV7-2 and TRBJ1-4, is GAGVSQSPSNKVTEKGKDVELRCDPISGHTALYWYRQSLGQGLEFLIYFQGNSAPDKSGLPSDRFSAERTGGSVSTLTIQRTQQEDSAVYLCASSLVVSENEKLFFGSGTQLSVL.

The rearrangement links TRBV9 to TRBJ2-1, with 8 bases that match TRBD2. Germline V gene sequence: CDR1 SGDLS, CDR2 YYNGEE. The CDR3 extends over 16 amino acids. The ends lost 4 bases at V and 8 bases at J; junction bases unmatched: 14. The CDR3 sequence: CASSPQIGGAAYEQFF. DNA for the CDR3: TGTGCCAGCAGCCCTCAAATCGGGGGGGCCGCATATGAGCAGTTCTTC.

This chain joins TRBV5-1 and TRBJ1-6; D is unresolved. The germline V gene encodes CDR1 SGHRS and CDR2 YFSETQ. The CDR3 has 15 amino acids. V was pared by 2 bases and J by 9 bases, with 15 bases between. This CDR3 is CASSFETKVGSPLHF. CDR3 nucleotide sequence: TGCGCCAGCAGCTTCGAAACTAAAGTGGGTTCACCCCTCCACTTT.

The V and J genes are TRBV6-5 and TRBJ2-7, with 7 bases that match TRBD2. This CDR3 comprises 14 residues. From germline, CDR1 is MNHEY and CDR2 SVGAGI. The trim removed 6 bases at V and 7 bases at J, leaving 12 bases unmatched. As DNA, the CDR3 is TGTGCCAGCAGCCCAACCGACGAAGCGGGGGAGCAGTACTTC. Protein: CASSPTDEAGEQYF.

The chain employs TRBV2 and TRBJ2-4; TRBD2 agrees at 7 bases. CDR1 and CDR2 (germline): SNHLY, FYNNEI. V gave up 5 bases and J gave up 1 base; unmatched junction bases: 8. CDR3 size: 16 residues. In DNA form, the CDR3 reads TGTGCCAGCAGTCCTCGGCTAGCGGCGGCCAAAAACATTCAGTACTTC. Translation: CASSPRLAAAKNIQYF.

The chain employs TRBV5-1 and TRBJ1-1; D is undetermined. Deletions cut 2 bases from V and 7 bases from J, with 15 bases between. The CDR3 is made up of 14 amino acids. Germline V gives CDR1 SGHRS, CDR2 YFSETQ. The CDR3 spells CASSLRHPNGEAFF. CDR3 sequence (DNA): TGCGCCAGCAGCTTAAGACACCCGAACGGTGAAGCTTTCTTT.

The chain combines TRBV11-3 with TRBJ2-1, with 8 bases fitting TRBD2. The germline CDR1 and CDR2 sequences are SGHNT and YENEEA. CDR3 length equals 15 residues. V trimming: 5 bases; J trimming: 6 bases; junction bases outside the gene matches: 9. CDR3 region: CASSPGGARVNEQFF. In DNA, the CDR3 is TGTGCCAGCAGCCCCGGGGGGGCCAGGGTCAATGAGCAGTTCTTC.

This sequence joins TRBV6-6 and TRBJ2-7; TRBD1 might be the D (5 bases). Trimming took off 5 bases at V and 1 base at J, with 9 bases between the two ends. CDR3 length: 13 residues. Germline-derived CDR1 and CDR2 are MNHNY and SVGAGI (reference sequence). CDR3 sequence: CASSQYRSYEQYF. The CDR3, as DNA: TGTGCCAGCAGTCAATACAGGTCCTACGAGCAGTACTTC.

V gene TRBV15 combines with J gene TRBJ2-7; D is possibly TRBD2 (6 bases). The germline V and J ends were trimmed by 1 base and 6 bases, with 10 bases remaining between them. CDR1 is LNHNV, CDR2 YYDKDF, per germline (reference sequence). The CDR3 is 13 residues long. In nucleotides, the CDR3 is TGTGCCACCAGCAGAGGGGACTTTTCCGAGCAGTACTTC. Protein product: CATSRGDFSEQYF.

The chain links TRBV28 to TRBJ2-2, with D unresolved. V lost 1 base, J lost 3 bases, and 3 bases lay in between. Germline V gene data show CDR1 as MDHEN and CDR2 as SYDVKM. CDR3 length: 13 residues. The CDR3 coding sequence is TGTGCCAGCAGTTTATCGGACACCGGGGAGCTGTTTTTT. This gives the protein CASSLSDTGELFF.

This CDR3 reads CASRTGSQPQHF. The CDR3 DNA sequence: TGTGCCAGCAGGACAGGGAGTCAGCCCCAGCATTTT. The chain uses TRBV28 and TRBJ1-5; the match to TRBD1 covers 7 bases. CDR3 size: 12 residues. Trimming took 6 bases from V and 6 from J; bases not matched to a gene: 2. Germline V lookup: CDR1 MDHEN, CDR2 SYDVKM.

J is TRBJ1-5 and V is TRBV10-3, with a weak D call TRBD1 (5 bases). Trimming cost V 4 bases and J 1 base, with 8 bases left between them. The CDR3 loop spans 14 amino acids. Germline CDR1 ENHRY, CDR2 SYGVKD. The chain's CDR3 is CAISARDSNQPQHF. The CDR3 nucleotides are TGTGCCATCAGTGCCCGGGACAGCAATCAGCCCCAGCATTTT.

The chain couples TRBV28 to TRBJ2-7, with D hard to call. Germline CDR1 is MDHEN and CDR2 is SYDVKM. V lost 7 bases to trimming and J lost 6 bases, with 16 bases between them. The CDR3 extends over 13 amino acids. CDR3 amino acids: CASTLSARTEQYF. DNA for the CDR3: TGTGCCAGCACCTTAAGTGCGAGAACCGAGCAGTACTTC.

The gene calls are TRBV29-1 and TRBJ2-1, with D unclear. This CDR3 is 15 amino acids long. The germline gives CDR1 SQVTM, CDR2 ANQGSEA. The germline V and J ends were trimmed by 8 bases and 7 bases, with 24 bases remaining between them. CDR3 sequence: CSTRITERNWNEQFF. The CDR3, as DNA: TGCAGCACCAGAATTACAGAACGGAATTGGAATGAGCAGTTCTTC.

The rearrangement joins TRBV2 to TRBJ2-5, with D possibly TRBD1 on 6 matching bases. The germline V gene encodes CDR1 SNHLY and CDR2 FYNNEI. V was cut by 6 bases and J by 4 bases, with 18 bases left in between. This CDR3 has 15 amino acids. The CDR3 DNA reads TGTGCCAGCAGCCTAGGTCCTCAGGGGAGAGAGACCCAGTACTTC. Protein sequence: CASSLGPQGRETQYF.

The CDR3 reads CASSLKHASTDTQYF. In DNA form, the CDR3 reads TGCGCCAGCAGCTTGAAACACGCCAGCACAGATACGCAGTATTTT. The chain uses TRBV5-1 and TRBJ2-3; no firm D call. The germline gives CDR1 SGHRS, CDR2 YFSETQ. The CDR3 has 15 amino acids. The V and J ends lost 1 base and 0 bases respectively, with 9 bases between them.

By proportion, this clone is medium-sized. This chain connects TRBV19 to TRBJ1-5; 7 bases match TRBD1. Germline CDR1 reads LNHDA; CDR2 reads SQIVND (reference sequence). The V gene end was trimmed by 9 bases and the J gene end by 3 bases; junction bases not matched to a gene: 8. CDR3 length equals 14 residues. The DNA of the CDR3 is TGTGCCAGCCAGACAGGGTGGGCCAATCAGCCCCAGCATTTT. This gives the protein CASQTGWANQPQHF.

The V gene is TRBV6-1, the J gene TRBJ1-2, with a possible D match to TRBD1 (5 bases). Trimming shortened V by 0 bases and J by 8 bases, and 10 bases separated the two germline ends. The CDR3 is 13 amino acids. Germline V gene lookup returns CDR1 MNHNS and CDR2 SASEGT. In DNA, the CDR3 is TGTGCCAGCAGTGAAGCCGGAGGGGTCGGCTACACCTTC. It specifies CASSEAGGVGYTF.

The chain joins TRBV2 to TRBJ2-3; 9 positions match TRBD2. The CDR3 is 14 amino acids. Losses at the gene ends were 7 bases for V and 5 bases for J; bases not matched to a gene: 7. Germline CDR1 reads SNHLY; CDR2 reads FYNNEI. Here the CDR3 reads CASNRWTSVDTQYF. In DNA, the CDR3 is TGTGCCAGCAATAGGTGGACTAGCGTAGATACGCAGTATTTT. Complete variable domain (other parts from reference TRBV2 and TRBJ2-3): EPEVTQTPSHQVTQMGQEVILRCVPISNHLYFYWYRQILGQKVEFLVSFYNNEISEKSEIFDDQFSVERPDGSNFTLKIRSTKLEDSAMYFCASNRWTSVDTQYFGPGTRLTVL.

The genes are TRBV6-1 and TRBJ2-5; no firm D call. The CDR3 is 11 amino acids. Trimming pared 2 bases from V and 4 bases from J, leaving 2 bases between. CDR1 and CDR2 from the germline V gene are MNHNS and SASEGT. CDR3 sequence (DNA): TGTGCCAGCAGTGAAATAGAGACCCAGTACTTC. It codes for CASSEIETQYF.

The chain carries TRBV27 and TRBJ2-1; 14 positions agree with TRBD2. CDR3 length: 15 residues. CDR1 is MNHEY, CDR2 SMNVEV, per germline (reference sequence). V dropped 6 bases and J dropped 6; count of bases not matched to a gene: 4. The CDR3 DNA follows: TGTGCCAGCAGGGGGGGACTAGCGGGAGCCAATGAGCAGTTCTTC. As protein: CASRGGLAGANEQFF.

The chain joins TRBV20-1 to TRBJ2-4, with D maybe TRBD2 (5 bases). This CDR3 spans 11 amino acids. Germline assignment: CDR1 DFQATT and CDR2 SNEGSKA (reference sequence). V lost 3 bases, J lost 8 bases, and 8 bases lay in between. The CDR3 loop reads CSARLGDIQYF. CDR3 bases: TGCAGTGCTAGGCTCGGGGACATTCAGTACTTC.

The chain combines TRBV2 with TRBJ2-7; D call uncertain. Germline values: CDR1 SNHLY, CDR2 FYNNEI. The CDR3 consists of 13 residues. V lost 2 bases and J 6 bases, leaving 11 bases between the germline ends. CDR3 sequence (DNA): TGTGCCAGCAGTGAACCCCGGGTCAGCGAGCAGTACTTC. Protein: CASSEPRVSEQYF.

The chain links TRBV19 to TRBJ1-5; D gene unclear. Germline V gene sequence: CDR1 LNHDA, CDR2 SQIVND (reference sequence). The CDR3 loop spans 14 amino acids. V gave up 7 bases and J gave up 3 bases, with 13 bases separating them. The CDR3 region is CASKEEQINQPQHF. The CDR3 nucleotides are TGTGCCAGTAAGGAAGAACAGATCAATCAGCCCCAGCATTTT.

This rearrangement joins TRBV4-1 to TRBJ2-7; D is ambiguous. The CDR3 runs to 15 residues. V was shortened by 2 bases and J by 1 base, with 12 bases between the two germline ends. Per germline, CDR1 MGHRA and CDR2 YSYEKL. As DNA, the CDR3 is TGCGCCAGCAGCCAACATGCATCGGAATCCTACGAGCAGTACTTC. This codes for CASSQHASESYEQYF.

The rearrangement uses TRBV5-1 and TRBJ2-1; D ambiguous. CDR3 length equals 17 residues. Germline lookup yields CDR1 SGHRS and CDR2 YFSETQ. Trimming removed 4 bases from V and 0 bases from J, with 17 bases in between. The chain's CDR3 is CASSIGYVGSSYNEQFF. CDR3 nucleotides: TGCGCCAGCAGCATTGGGTATGTCGGTAGCTCCTACAATGAGCAGTTCTTC.

The V and J genes are TRBV6-6 and TRBJ1-2; D possibly corresponds to TRBD1 (6 bases). Trimming cost V 7 bases and J 4 bases, with 19 bases left between them. CDR3 size: 15 residues. Germline V gene sequence: CDR1 MNHNY, CDR2 SVGAGI (reference sequence). The CDR3 sequence is CASTGGQAQTYGYTF. The CDR3 DNA reads as TGTGCCAGCACCGGGGGGCAGGCGCAAACCTATGGCTACACCTTC.

The chain combines TRBV6-6 with TRBJ2-7; 11 nucleotides line up with TRBD2. Germline values: CDR1 MNHNY, CDR2 SVGAGI (reference sequence). V was clipped by 6 bases and J by 1 base; unmatched bases: 2. CDR3 length equals 14 residues. CDR3 nucleotide sequence: TGTGCCAGCAGCCTAGCGGGAGGTTCCTACGAGCAGTACTTC. Protein sequence: CASSLAGGSYEQYF.

The chain has TRBV5-1 and TRBJ2-5, with no clear D. Trimming left V 4 bases short and J 5 bases short, with 18 bases between. This CDR3 is built from 15 residues. From germline, CDR1 is SGHRS and CDR2 YFSETQ. The chain's CDR3 is CASSPNAGRVETQYF. The CDR3 DNA sequence: TGCGCCAGCAGCCCGAATGCTGGACGAGTGGAGACCCAGTACTTC.